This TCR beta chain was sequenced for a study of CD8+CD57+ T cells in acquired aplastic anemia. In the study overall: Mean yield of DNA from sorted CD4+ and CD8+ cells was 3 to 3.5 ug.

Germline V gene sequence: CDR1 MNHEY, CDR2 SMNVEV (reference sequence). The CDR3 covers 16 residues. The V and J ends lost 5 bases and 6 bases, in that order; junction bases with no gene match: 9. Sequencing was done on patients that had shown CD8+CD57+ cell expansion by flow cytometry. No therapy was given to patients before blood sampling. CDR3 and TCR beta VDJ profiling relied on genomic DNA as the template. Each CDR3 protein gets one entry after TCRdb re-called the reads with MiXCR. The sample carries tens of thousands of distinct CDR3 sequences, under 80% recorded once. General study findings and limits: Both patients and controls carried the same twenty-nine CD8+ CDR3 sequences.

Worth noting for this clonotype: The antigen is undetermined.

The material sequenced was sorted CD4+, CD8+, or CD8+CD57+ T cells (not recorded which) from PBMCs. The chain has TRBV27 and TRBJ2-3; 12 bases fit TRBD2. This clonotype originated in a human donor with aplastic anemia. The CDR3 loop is CASSPFLAGGPDTQYF. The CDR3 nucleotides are TGTGCCAGCAGTCCGTTCCTAGCGGGAGGGCCGGATACGCAGTATTTT.